These T cell receptor beta chains were read from a single sample in a study of T cells in Graves' hyperthyroidism and ophthalmopathy. TCRdb re-analysed the multiplex PCR reads in MiXCR, keeping a single row per CDR3 protein. The data contain 750,000 to 950,000 distinct CDR3 sequences, around 38% of them singletons. Sequencing used blood. The receptors were gathered from a man between 18 and 29 years old with Graves' hyperthyroidism. CDR3s include the opening cysteine and the closing phenylalanine or tryptophan. The D gene is left open where the match is weak. Clone size is given for some rows only: seen once, a few or many times, or a class if the clone is expanded.

TGCGCCAGCAGCCAAGGAGGAGCTAGCGGACTCTACGAGCAGTACTTC	CASSQGGASGLYEQYF	16	-	TRBD2	TRBJ2-7	TRBV4-1
TGCAGCGTCGGGATTCACAATCAGCCCCAGTACTTC	CSVGIHNQPQYF	12	-	-	TRBJ2-5	TRBV29-1
TGTGCCACCAGCGATGGGACGGAGACCGGGGAGCTGTTTTTT	CATSDGTETGELFF	14	many	-	TRBJ2-2	TRBV24-1
TGTGCCAGCAGTTTCCAGGGGCGTTTTAATGGCTACACCTTC	CASSFQGRFNGYTF	14	-	-	TRBJ1-2	TRBV27
TGTGCCAGCAGCTCCGCTTTACCTGAAGCTTTCTTT	CASSSALPEAFF	12	many	-	TRBJ1-1	TRBV11-2
TGCAGTGCCCGAGCAGGTCAGGGTTCAAAACCCCTCCACTTT	CSARAGQGSKPLHF	14	many	-	TRBJ1-6	TRBV20-1
TGTGCCAGCAGCGTAGACGGCAAGGCCATCTCCTACGAGCAGTACTTC	CASSVDGKAISYEQYF	16	few	-	TRBJ2-7	TRBV9
TGTGCTGCCTCAGGGGGGGGAGAGACCCAGTACTTC	CAASGGGETQYF	12	-	-	TRBJ2-5	TRBV25-1
TGTGCCACCAGCAGCCTAGTTAACACCGGGGAGCTGTTTTTT	CATSSLVNTGELFF	14	-	-	TRBJ2-2	TRBV15
TGTGCCAGCAGCCAAGGGACAGGGAACTATGGCTACACCTTC	CASSQGTGNYGYTF	14	many	TRBD1	TRBJ1-2	TRBV7-9
TGTGCCAGCAGTCCGATACCCGGGTACGAGCAGTACTTC	CASSPIPGYEQYF	13	-	-	TRBJ2-7	TRBV2
TGTGCCAGCAGCTTAGAGGCGGGGAAACCCTACGAGCAGTACTTC	CASSLEAGKPYEQYF	15	few	-	TRBJ2-7	TRBV7-2
TGTGCCAGCAGCTTGGGGGTCCACACCGGGGAGCTGTACTTC	CASSLGVHTGELYF	14	-	-	TRBJ2-7	TRBV7-9
TGTGCCAGCAGTTCGAGGTCATTTAGCAATCAGCCCCAGCATTTT	CASSSRSFSNQPQHF	15	once	-	TRBJ1-5	TRBV12-3/TRBV12-4
TGTGCCAGCAGCCACCATTCGAACACCGGGGAGCTGTTTTTT	CASSHHSNTGELFF	14	-	-	TRBJ2-2	TRBV9
TGCGCCAGCAGCGAGGGGGTTGGTGGGATGAACACTGAAGCTTTCTTT	CASSEGVGGMNTEAFF	16	few	-	TRBJ1-1	TRBV4-1
TGCAGTGCTAGGTCAGGGATCGCTGAAGCTTTCTTT	CSARSGIAEAFF	12	-	-	TRBJ1-1	TRBV20-1
TGTGCCAGCAGGCGAGAACAGGGCGCCGGGGAGCTGTTTTTT	CASRREQGAGELFF	14	-	-	TRBJ2-2	TRBV6-6
TGTGCCAGCAGTGAAGCGCTAGCTGAGACCCAGTACTTC	CASSEALAETQYF	13	many	-	TRBJ2-5	TRBV2
TGTGCCAGCAGGGAACCGGGACAGGGTCCTGGGGCCAACGTCCTGACTTTC	CASREPGQGPGANVLTF	17	few	TRBD1	TRBJ2-6	TRBV9
TGTGCCACCGGGACAGGGTATTCACCCCTCCACTTT	CATGTGYSPLHF	12	-	TRBD1	TRBJ1-6	TRBV10-3
TGTGCCAGCAGTTACTCGAACCCCGGGGAGCTGTTTTTT	CASSYSNPGELFF	13	-	-	TRBJ2-2	TRBV10-3
TGCGCCAGCAGCTTGACCGGGACTAGCGGGGGACGAGAGACCCAGTACTTC	CASSLTGTSGGRETQYF	17	few	TRBD2	TRBJ2-5	TRBV5-1
TGTGCCAGCTCTACCCCTGGGAACGAGCAGTACTTC	CASSTPGNEQYF	12	few	-	TRBJ2-7	TRBV6-5
TGTGCCAGCAGTCCCTGGGACAGGGATATCAGCTCCTACGAGCAGTACTTC	CASSPWDRDISSYEQYF	17	-	TRBD1	TRBJ2-7	TRBV2
TGCAGCGTTACCCAGGGTGTCGGTGAAAAACTGTTTTTT	CSVTQGVGEKLFF	13	many	-	TRBJ1-4	TRBV29-1
TGCGCCAGCAGCCACCCGGGTCTCTATGGCTACACCTTC	CASSHPGLYGYTF	13	-	-	TRBJ1-2	TRBV10-2
TGCAGTGCCCAGGGAAGGCAAGAGACCCAGTACTTC	CSAQGRQETQYF	12	many	-	TRBJ2-5	TRBV20-1
TGTGCCAGCAGTTTGCTCCTAGCGGATAACACCGGGGAGCTGTTTTTT	CASSLLLADNTGELFF	16	-	TRBD2	TRBJ2-2	TRBV25-1
TGCAGTGCTAGCCTCTTGGATATAGACCGGGGGTATGGCTATGGCTACACCTTC	CSASLLDIDRGYGYGYTF	18	few	-	TRBJ1-2	TRBV20-1
TGCGCCAGCAGTGAGGGGGGGACAGGGAGGGATGAAGCTTTCTTT	CASSEGGTGRDEAFF	15	few	TRBD1	TRBJ1-1	TRBV10-2
TGTGCCATCAGTGAGGGAACGGGAGTTGGCGAAAAACTGTTTTTT	CAISEGTGVGEKLFF	15	many	-	TRBJ1-4	TRBV10-3
TGCGCCAGCAGATTGGCCGGGACAGGAGAAGAGACCCAGTACTTC	CASRLAGTGEETQYF	15	-	TRBD1	TRBJ2-5	TRBV5-1
TGCAGCGTTGATCGATTACTAGCGGGAGATTACGAGCAGTACTTC	CSVDRLLAGDYEQYF	15	-	TRBD2	TRBJ2-7	TRBV29-1
TGCGCCAGCAGCTGGGACTCAAACTCTGGAAACACCATATATTTT	CASSWDSNSGNTIYF	15	-	-	TRBJ1-3	TRBV5-1
TGCACACTTTTAACAGGATCGGGGATGGTGAACACTGAAGCTTTCTTT	CTLLTGSGMVNTEAFF	16	few	-	TRBJ1-1	TRBV20-1
TGTGCCAGCAGCGTAGTCGCAGGTCCCTGCGAGCAGTACTTC	CASSVVAGPCEQYF	14	-	-	TRBJ2-7	TRBV9
TGCGCCAGCAGCTTGGCCAAAAACTACGAGCAGTACTTC	CASSLAKNYEQYF	13	-	-	TRBJ2-7	TRBV5-1
TGTGCCAGTGCTACAGTTTATAGCAATCAGCCCCAGCATTTT	CASATVYSNQPQHF	14	many	-	TRBJ1-5	TRBV19
TGTGCCAGCAGTTACTCGAACCCCAACGGGTACAATCAGCCCCAGCATTTT	CASSYSNPNGYNQPQHF	17	-	-	TRBJ1-5	TRBV6-1
TGTGCCAGCAGTGTCTCCGGGGCGCCATCAGGCTACACCTTC	CASSVSGAPSGYTF	14	-	-	TRBJ1-2	TRBV12-3/TRBV12-4
TGTGCCAGCACCGCCCCTAAGGGAACGGAGACCTACGAGCAGTACTTC	CASTAPKGTETYEQYF	16	-	-	TRBJ2-7	TRBV9
TGCAGTGGGGTCGACAGCAGCACCTACGAGCAGTACTTC	CSGVDSSTYEQYF	13	-	-	TRBJ2-7	TRBV20-1
TGCAGCGTTGTCCCGGACGGATACGAGCAGTACTTC	CSVVPDGYEQYF	12	many	-	TRBJ2-7	TRBV29-1
TGTGCCAGCAGCTTCACTCAGGGGGACGAGCAGTACTTC	CASSFTQGDEQYF	13	few	TRBD1	TRBJ2-7	TRBV5-6
TGTGCCAGCAGGGCGGGACAGGGAGGTGAAAAACTGTTTTTT	CASRAGQGGEKLFF	14	many	TRBD1	TRBJ1-4	TRBV19
TGTGCCAGCAAGAGGCAGGCGAGTAATAATTCACCCCTCCACTTT	CASKRQASNNSPLHF	15	many	-	TRBJ1-6	TRBV7-2
TGTGCCAGCTCACCACCGAACAAGTCGGCTCAGAAACAGTACTTC	CASSPPNKSAQKQYF	15	-	-	TRBJ2-7	TRBV2
TGTGCCAGCAAGGACGCCAGCTCCTACGAGCAGTACTTC	CASKDASSYEQYF	13	many	-	TRBJ2-7	TRBV2
TGTGCCAGCAGCTTGGAGTGGGGCACCGGGCTCGAGCAGTACTTC	CASSLEWGTGLEQYF	15	few	-	TRBJ2-7	TRBV7-3
TGCAGTGCTAGATCGACAGGGGTCCACGAGCAGTACTTC	CSARSTGVHEQYF	13	few	TRBD1	TRBJ2-7	TRBV20-1
TGTGCCAGCAGTAATACTAGTGGGGTGAAGCAGTACTTC	CASSNTSGVKQYF	13	few	-	TRBJ2-7	TRBV9